These 10 T cell receptor beta chains were sequenced from one sample in a study of Graves' ophthalmopathy and Graves' hyperthyroidism. Amplification of TCR beta CDR3 regions used RNA transcripts. First-round RT-PCR employed HTBI primers, with a second-round multiplex PCR after it. Each CDR3 protein is one row after TCRdb ran MiXCR on the multiplex PCR reads. The data hold about 500,000 distinct CDR3 sequences, with about 40% observed a single time. Source material: peripheral blood or thyroid tissue (not recorded which). These TCRs come from an adult man with Graves' hyperthyroidism.

V is TRBV6-2 or TRBV6-3 and J is TRBJ1-2; a weak D match, TRBD1 (6 bases). Germline V gives CDR1 MNHEY, CDR2 SVGEGT. The CDR3 extends over 14 amino acids. Trimming removed 5 bases at V and 0 bases at J, with 10 bases between. The DNA of the CDR3 is TGTGCCAGCAGTGAGTACAGGGCTAACTATGGCTACACCTTC. Amino acids: CASSEYRANYGYTF.

This clonotype was seen ten or more times. The chain employs TRBV19 and TRBJ2-2, with no clear D. Deletions cut 5 bases from V and 3 bases from J, with 10 bases between. CDR3 size: 14 residues. The germline CDR1 and CDR2 sequences are LNHDA and SQIVND (reference sequence). CDR3 amino acids: CASSYGPYTGELFF. CDR3 nucleotides: TGTGCCAGTAGTTACGGGCCATACACCGGGGAGCTGTTTTTT.

The chain couples TRBV9 to TRBJ2-5, with unresolved D. CDR1 and CDR2 (germline): SGDLS, YYNGEE. The CDR3 spans 14 residues. V was pared by 0 bases and J by 5 bases, with 11 bases between. For the CDR3, the DNA is TGTGCCAGCAGCGTAGGCCCGAATGCGGAGACCCAGTACTTC. It yields the protein CASSVGPNAETQYF.

Remarks on this clonotype: This likely comes from a read error, as the CDR3 has no conserved phenylalanine or tryptophan at its end. The V and J genes are TRBV7-9 and TRBJ2-7; 8 bases match TRBD2. The end of the DNA is better explained by TRBJ2-1, so the J call may be wrong. This CDR3 contains 15 residues. The germline CDR1 and CDR2 sequences are SEHNR and FQNEAQ (reference sequence). The CDR3 DNA follows: TGTGCCAGCAGCCCCCGCGGTAGCGGGATCTATGAGCAGTTCCTC. Translation gives CASSPRGSGIYEQFL.

This clonotype has a count of ten or more. The V gene is TRBV12-3 or TRBV12-4, the J gene TRBJ2-2; D may match TRBD1 or TRBD2 (5 bases each). The CDR3 totals 14 residues. The ends were cut back, 6 bases at V and 7 bases at J, with 15 bases in the middle. Written as DNA, the CDR3 is TGTGCCAGCAGCCTATTCGGGGCCCGCGGGGAGCTGTTTTTT. Residues: CASSLFGARGELFF.

This clonotype was recorded many times. The chain employs TRBV12-3 or TRBV12-4 and TRBJ1-2; D uncertain. CDR3 size: 14 residues. V was trimmed by 1 base and J by 8 bases, leaving 14 bases between them. The CDR3 protein is CASSLGIRSVGYTF. The CDR3 coding sequence is TGTGCCAGCAGTTTAGGTATCAGGTCGGTCGGCTACACCTTC.

Ten or more counts support this clonotype. J is TRBJ1-2 and V is TRBV7-9, with D possibly matching TRBD1 (5 bases). Per germline, CDR1 SEHNR and CDR2 FQNEAQ (reference sequence). The CDR3 extends over 14 amino acids. Deletions cut 1 base from V and 3 bases from J, with 9 bases between. The CDR3 DNA sequence: TGTGCCAGCAGCTTAGGAGGGGCGGACTATGGCTACACCTTC. Residues: CASSLGGADYGYTF. The variable domain in full, completed from reference TRBV7-9 and TRBJ1-2, reads DTGVSQNPRHKITKRGQNVTFRCDPISEHNRLYWYRQTLGQGPEFLTYFQNEAQLEKSRLLSDRFSAERPKGSFSTLEIQRTEQGDSAMYLCASSLGGADYGYTFGSGTRLTVV.

This clonotype was observed at least ten times. The chain joins TRBV12-3 or TRBV12-4 to TRBJ2-2; the match to TRBD2 covers 11 bases. V trimming: 5 bases; J trimming: 1 base; junction bases outside the gene matches: 0. This CDR3 comprises 15 residues. The CDR3 sequence: CASSGLAGNTGELFF. DNA for the CDR3: TGTGCCAGCAGTGGACTAGCGGGGAACACCGGGGAGCTGTTTTTT.

The chain joins TRBV29-1 to TRBJ2-5; D gene ambiguous. The CDR3 totals 12 residues. V was shortened by 6 bases and J by 1 base, with 9 bases between the two germline ends. Germline CDR1 is SQVTM and CDR2 is ANQGSEA. DNA for the CDR3: TGCAGCGTCACCCTAGTCCAAGAGACCCAGTACTTC. Translation gives CSVTLVQETQYF.

This clonotype was detected ten times or more. CDR3 sequence reads: CASSGNTIYF. In DNA form, the CDR3 reads TGTGCCAGCTCTGGAAACACCATATATTTT. The rearrangement uses TRBV10-3 and TRBJ1-3; D gene unclear. Trimming shortened V by 10 bases and J by 0 bases, and 1 base separated the two germline ends. The germline gives CDR1 ENHRY, CDR2 SYGVKD. This CDR3 contains 10 residues.